This TCR beta chain is drawn from a study of monozygotic twins with inflammatory bowel disease. CDR1 MNHEY and CDR2 SVGEGT come from the germline V gene. The CDR3 contains 20 residues. TCRdb reprocessed the 5' RACE reads, keeping one entry per CDR3 protein, no DNA. The sample data list about 160,000 distinct CDR3 sequences. Sequencing was carried out using blood. The origin of this receptor is a human donor with ulcerative colitis or Crohn's disease, or a healthy co-twin of an affected twin (not recorded which). The V gene is TRBV6-2 or TRBV6-3, the J gene TRBJ2-7; the D call from TCRdb, TRBD1, cannot be confirmed without DNA. Here the CDR3 reads CASSYSTVPRQGASSYEQYF.